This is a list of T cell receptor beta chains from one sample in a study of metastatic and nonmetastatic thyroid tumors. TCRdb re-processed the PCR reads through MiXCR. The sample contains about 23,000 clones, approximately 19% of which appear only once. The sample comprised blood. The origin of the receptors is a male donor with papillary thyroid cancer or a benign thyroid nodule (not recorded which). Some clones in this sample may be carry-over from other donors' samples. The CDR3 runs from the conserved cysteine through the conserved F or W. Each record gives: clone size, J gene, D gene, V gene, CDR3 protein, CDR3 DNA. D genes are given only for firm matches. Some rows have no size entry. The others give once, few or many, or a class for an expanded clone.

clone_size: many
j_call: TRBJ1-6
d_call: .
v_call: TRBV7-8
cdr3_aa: CASGGAAGF
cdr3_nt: TGTGCCAGCGGGGGGGCGGCAGGGTTT

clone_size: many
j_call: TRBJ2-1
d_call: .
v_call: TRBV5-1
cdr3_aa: CASSLGTHGGYNEQFF
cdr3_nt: TGCGCCAGCAGCTTGGGGACTCATGGAGGCTACAATGAGCAGTTCTTC

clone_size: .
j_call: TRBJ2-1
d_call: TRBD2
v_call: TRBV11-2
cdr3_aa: CASSPWRGNSYNEQFF
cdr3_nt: TGTGCCAGCAGCCCCTGGCGGGGGAACTCCTACAATGAGCAGTTCTTC

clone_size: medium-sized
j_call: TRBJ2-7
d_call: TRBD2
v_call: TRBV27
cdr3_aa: CASSPGLAGDYEQYF
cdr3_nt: TGTGCCAGCAGTCCGGGACTAGCGGGGGACTACGAGCAGTACTTC

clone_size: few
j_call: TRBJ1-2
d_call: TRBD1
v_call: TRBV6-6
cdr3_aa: CASSYADRGTGYTF
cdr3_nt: TGTGCCAGCAGTTACGCGGACAGGGGGACTGGCTACACCTTC

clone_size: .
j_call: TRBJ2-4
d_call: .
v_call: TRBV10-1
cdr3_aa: CANPVLAKNIQYF
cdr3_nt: TGCGCCAACCCGGTGCTAGCCAAAAACATTCAGTACTTC

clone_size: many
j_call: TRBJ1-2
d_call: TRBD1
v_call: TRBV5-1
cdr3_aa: CASGQDTPPHTF
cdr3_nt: TGCGCCAGCGGACAGGACACTCCCCCGCACACCTTC

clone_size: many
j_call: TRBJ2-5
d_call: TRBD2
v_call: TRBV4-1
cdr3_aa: CASSLGTSGGPRETQYF
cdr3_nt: TGCGCCAGCAGCCTTGGGACTAGCGGGGGCCCGCGGGAGACCCAGTACTTC

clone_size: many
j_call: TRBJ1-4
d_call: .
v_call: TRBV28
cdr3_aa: CASSAPGGTNEKLFF
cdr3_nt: TGTGCCAGCAGTGCCCCGGGGGGTACTAATGAAAAACTGTTTTTT

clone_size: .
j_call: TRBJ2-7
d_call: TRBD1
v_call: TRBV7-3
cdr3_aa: CASSLDRVQYF
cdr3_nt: TGTGCCAGCAGCTTAGACAGGGTGCAGTACTTC

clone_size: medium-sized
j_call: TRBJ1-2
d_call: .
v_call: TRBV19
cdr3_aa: CASTTGLGGYGYTF
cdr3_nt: TGTGCCAGTACCACAGGCTTAGGTGGCTATGGCTACACCTTC

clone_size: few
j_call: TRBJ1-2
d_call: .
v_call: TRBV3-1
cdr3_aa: CASSQDQNRDYGYTF
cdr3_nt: TGTGCCAGCAGCCAAGATCAGAACAGGGACTATGGCTACACCTTC

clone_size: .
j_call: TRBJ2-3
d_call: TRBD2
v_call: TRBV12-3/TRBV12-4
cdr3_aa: CASILSGSSGDTQYF
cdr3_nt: TGTGCCAGCATTTTATCTGGGTCTAGCGGAGATACGCAGTATTTT

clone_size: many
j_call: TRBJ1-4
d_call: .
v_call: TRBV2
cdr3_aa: CASSLTSGATNEKLFF
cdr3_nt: TGTGCCAGCAGTCTGACATCAGGGGCAACTAATGAAAAACTGTTTTTT

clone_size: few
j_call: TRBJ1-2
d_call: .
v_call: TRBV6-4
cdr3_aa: CASSDGREGDGYTF
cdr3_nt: TGTGCCAGCAGTGACGGCAGGGAGGGGGATGGCTACACCTTC

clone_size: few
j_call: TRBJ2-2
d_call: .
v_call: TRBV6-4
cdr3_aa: CASRSRRANGELFF
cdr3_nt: TGTGCCAGCCGTTCCCGCCGGGCAAACGGGGAGCTGTTTTTT

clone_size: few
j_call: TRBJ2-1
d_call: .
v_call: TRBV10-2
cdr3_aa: CASSSQGIGSYNEQFF
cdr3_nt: TGCGCCAGCAGTTCCCAGGGGATTGGCTCCTACAATGAGCAGTTCTTC

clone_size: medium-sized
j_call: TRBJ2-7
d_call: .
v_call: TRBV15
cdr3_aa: CATSRASGFSYEQYF
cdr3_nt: TGTGCCACCAGCAGAGCATCAGGTTTCTCCTACGAGCAGTACTTC

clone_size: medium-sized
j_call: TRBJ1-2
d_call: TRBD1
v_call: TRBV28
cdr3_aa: CASSLLGQANYGYTF
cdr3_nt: TGTGCCAGCAGTTTATTAGGACAGGCTAACTATGGCTACACCTTC

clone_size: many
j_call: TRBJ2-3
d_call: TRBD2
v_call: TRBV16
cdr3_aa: CASSQRFAGADTQYF
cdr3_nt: TGTGCCAGCAGCCAACGGTTCGCGGGAGCAGATACGCAGTATTTT

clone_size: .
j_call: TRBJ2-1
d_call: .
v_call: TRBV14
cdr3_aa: CASSQQNLSTEQFF
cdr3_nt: TGTGCCAGCAGCCAGCAAAACCTCTCGACTGAGCAGTTCTTC

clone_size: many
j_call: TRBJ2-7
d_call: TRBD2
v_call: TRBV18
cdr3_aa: CASSPGVAGELDEQYF
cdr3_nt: TGTGCCAGCTCACCAGGGGTAGCGGGAGAACTGGACGAGCAGTACTTC

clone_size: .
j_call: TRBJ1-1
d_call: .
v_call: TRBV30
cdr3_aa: CAWRERQPNTEAFF
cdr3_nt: TGTGCATGGAGGGAGAGGCAACCGAACACTGAAGCTTTCTTT

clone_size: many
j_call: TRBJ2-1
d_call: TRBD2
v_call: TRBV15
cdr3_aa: CATSRDDETSGSSYNEQFF
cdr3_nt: TGTGCCACCAGCAGAGATGATGAGACTAGCGGGTCCTCCTACAATGAGCAGTTCTTC

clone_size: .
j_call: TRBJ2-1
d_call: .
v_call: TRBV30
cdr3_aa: CAWTLGLRRFF
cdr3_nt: TGTGCCTGGACCCTGGGCCTTAGGCGGTTCTTC

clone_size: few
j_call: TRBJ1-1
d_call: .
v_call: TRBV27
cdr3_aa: CASILSQGEPNTEAFF
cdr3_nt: TGTGCCAGCATCCTCTCGCAGGGCGAGCCCAACACTGAAGCTTTCTTT

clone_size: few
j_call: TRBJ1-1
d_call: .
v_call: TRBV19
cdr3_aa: CASSMGANTEAFF
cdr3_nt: TGTGCCAGTAGTATGGGGGCCAACACTGAAGCTTTCTTT

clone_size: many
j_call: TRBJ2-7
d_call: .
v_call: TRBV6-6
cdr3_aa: CASSYLVSSGPRVEQYF
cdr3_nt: TGTGCCAGCAGTTATTTAGTCTCCAGCGGGCCGAGGGTCGAGCAGTACTTC

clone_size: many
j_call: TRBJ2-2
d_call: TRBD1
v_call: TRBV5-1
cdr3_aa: CASSQYQGAANTGELFF
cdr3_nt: TGCGCCAGCAGCCAATATCAGGGGGCCGCGAACACCGGGGAGCTGTTTTTT

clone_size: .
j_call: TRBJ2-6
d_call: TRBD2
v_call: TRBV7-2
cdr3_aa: CASSLTGGISGANVLTF
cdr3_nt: TGTGCCAGCAGCTTAACGGGGGGGATCTCTGGGGCCAACGTCCTGACTTTC

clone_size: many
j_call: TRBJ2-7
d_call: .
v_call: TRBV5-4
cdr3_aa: CASSLGGTAPNEQYF
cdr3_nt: TGTGCCAGCAGCTTGGGTGGCACTGCCCCTAACGAGCAGTACTTC

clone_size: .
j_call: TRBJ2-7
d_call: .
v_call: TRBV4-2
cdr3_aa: CASSQEGSGEQYF
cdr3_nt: TGTGCCAGCAGCCAAGAGGGAAGTGGCGAGCAGTACTTC

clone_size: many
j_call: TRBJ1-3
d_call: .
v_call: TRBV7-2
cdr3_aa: CASSPGGGGNTIYF
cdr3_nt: TGTGCCAGCAGCCCCGGGGGGGGCGGAAACACCATATATTTT

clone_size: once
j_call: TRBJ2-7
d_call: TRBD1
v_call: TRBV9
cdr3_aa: CASSGTGTGTYEQYF
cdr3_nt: TGTGCCAGCAGCGGCACCGGGACAGGGACCTACGAGCAGTACTTC

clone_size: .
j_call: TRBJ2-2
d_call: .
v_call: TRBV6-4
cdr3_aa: CASSARGIDTGELFF
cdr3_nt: TGTGCCAGCAGTGCCCGGGGGATCGACACCGGGGAGCTGTTTTTT

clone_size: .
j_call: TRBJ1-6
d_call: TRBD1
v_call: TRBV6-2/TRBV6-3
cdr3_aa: CASSNRGRLDSPLHF
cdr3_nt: TGTGCCAGCAGTAACAGGGGGCGGTTGGATTCACCCCTCCACTTT

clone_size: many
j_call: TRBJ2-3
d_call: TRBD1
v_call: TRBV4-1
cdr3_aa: CASSRLLGQGAHYTQYF
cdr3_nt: TGCGCCAGCAGCCGGCTCCTCGGACAGGGAGCGCATTATACGCAGTATTTT

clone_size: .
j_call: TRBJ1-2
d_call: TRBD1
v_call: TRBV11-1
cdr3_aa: CASSLEGAGYTF
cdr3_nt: TGTGCCAGCAGCTTAGAGGGGGCTGGCTACACCTTC

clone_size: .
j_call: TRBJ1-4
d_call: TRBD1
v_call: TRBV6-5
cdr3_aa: CASSYRTGGTNEKLFF
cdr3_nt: TGTGCCAGCAGTTACCGGACAGGGGGCACTAATGAAAAACTGTTTTTT

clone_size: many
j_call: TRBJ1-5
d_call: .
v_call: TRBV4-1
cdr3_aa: CASSQGRDQPQHF
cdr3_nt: TGCGCCAGCAGCCAAGGACGGGATCAGCCCCAGCATTTT

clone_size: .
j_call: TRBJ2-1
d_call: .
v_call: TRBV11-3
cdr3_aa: CASSLWLAWDNEQFF
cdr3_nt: TGTGCCAGCAGCTTATGGCTAGCGTGGGACAATGAGCAGTTCTTC

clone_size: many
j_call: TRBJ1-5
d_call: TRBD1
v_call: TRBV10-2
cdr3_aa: CASTGGDQPQHF
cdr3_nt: TGCGCCAGCACAGGGGGCGATCAGCCCCAGCATTTT

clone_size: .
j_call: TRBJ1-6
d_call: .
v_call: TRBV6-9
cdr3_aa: CASSDGWAGPNSPLHF
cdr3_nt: TGTGCCAGCAGTGACGGGTGGGCGGGCCCCAATTCACCCCTCCACTTT

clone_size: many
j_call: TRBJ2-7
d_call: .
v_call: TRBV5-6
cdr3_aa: CASSSVPSVRTKKQYF
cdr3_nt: TGTGCCAGCAGCTCGGTTCCTAGCGTTCGAACAAAAAAGCAGTACTTC

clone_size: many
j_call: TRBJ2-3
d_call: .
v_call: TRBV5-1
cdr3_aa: CASGDRVSTDTQYF
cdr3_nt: TGCGCCAGCGGCGACAGAGTTAGCACAGATACGCAGTATTTT

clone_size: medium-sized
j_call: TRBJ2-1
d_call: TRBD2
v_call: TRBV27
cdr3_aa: CASSLGGLAGGDEQFF
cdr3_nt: TGTGCCAGCAGTTTAGGGGGACTAGCGGGAGGGGATGAGCAGTTCTTC

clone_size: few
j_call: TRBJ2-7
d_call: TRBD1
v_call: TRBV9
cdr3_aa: CASGTGTDEQYF
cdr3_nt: TGTGCCAGCGGGACGGGGACAGACGAGCAGTACTTC

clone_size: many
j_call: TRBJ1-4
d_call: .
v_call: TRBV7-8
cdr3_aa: CASSPQTASAANEKLFF
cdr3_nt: TGTGCCAGCAGCCCTCAAACCGCATCGGCAGCCAATGAAAAACTGTTTTTT

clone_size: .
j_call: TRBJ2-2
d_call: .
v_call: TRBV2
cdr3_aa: CASRNTGGAGELFF
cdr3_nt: TGTGCCAGCAGGAACACAGGGGGGGCCGGGGAGCTGTTTTTT

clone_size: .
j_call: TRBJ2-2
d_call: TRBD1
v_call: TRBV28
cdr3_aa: CASTALQGRKTGELFF
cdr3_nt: TGTGCCAGCACCGCACTACAGGGGAGAAAGACCGGGGAGCTGTTTTTT

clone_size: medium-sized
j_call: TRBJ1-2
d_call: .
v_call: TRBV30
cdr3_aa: CAWRTGRNYGYTF
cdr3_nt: TGTGCCTGGAGGACGGGACGGAACTATGGCTACACCTTC

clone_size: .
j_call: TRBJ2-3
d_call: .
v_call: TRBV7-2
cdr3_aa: CASDSGGREDTQYF
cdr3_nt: TGTGCCAGTGACTCCGGGGGGCGTGAAGATACGCAGTATTTT

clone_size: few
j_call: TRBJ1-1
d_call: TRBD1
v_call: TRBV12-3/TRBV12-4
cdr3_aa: CASGNPQGGTTEAFF
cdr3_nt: TGTGCCAGCGGTAACCCCCAGGGGGGAACGACTGAAGCTTTCTTT

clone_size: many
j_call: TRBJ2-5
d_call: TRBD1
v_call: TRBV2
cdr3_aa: CASIQTGPTQYF
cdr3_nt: TGTGCCAGCATTCAGACAGGGCCGACCCAGTACTTC

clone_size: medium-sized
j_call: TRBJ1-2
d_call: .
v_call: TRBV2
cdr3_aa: CASSETGTNYGYTF
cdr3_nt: TGTGCCAGCAGTGAAACTGGGACAAACTATGGCTACACCTTC

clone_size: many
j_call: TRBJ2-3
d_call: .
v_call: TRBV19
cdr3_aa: CASSSGTSTDTQYF
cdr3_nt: TGTGCCAGTAGTTCCGGGACTAGCACAGATACGCAGTATTTT

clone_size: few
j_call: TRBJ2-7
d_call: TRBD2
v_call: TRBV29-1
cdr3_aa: CSVRLAGASSYEQYF
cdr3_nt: TGCAGCGTCAGACTAGCGGGAGCCTCCTCCTACGAGCAGTACTTC

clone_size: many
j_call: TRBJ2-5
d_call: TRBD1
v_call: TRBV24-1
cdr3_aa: CATSDTTGEETQYF
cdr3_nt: TGTGCCACCAGTGATACCACAGGGGAAGAGACCCAGTACTTC

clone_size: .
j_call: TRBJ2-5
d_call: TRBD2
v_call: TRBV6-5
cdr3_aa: CASSYSRAGAEKSQETQYF
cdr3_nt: TGTGCCAGCAGTTACTCTCGAGCGGGAGCCGAAAAATCACAAGAGACCCAGTACTTC

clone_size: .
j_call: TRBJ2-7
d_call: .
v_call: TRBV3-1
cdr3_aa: CASSQEEVGVADEQYF
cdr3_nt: TGTGCCAGCAGCCAAGAAGAAGTGGGAGTGGCTGACGAGCAGTACTTC